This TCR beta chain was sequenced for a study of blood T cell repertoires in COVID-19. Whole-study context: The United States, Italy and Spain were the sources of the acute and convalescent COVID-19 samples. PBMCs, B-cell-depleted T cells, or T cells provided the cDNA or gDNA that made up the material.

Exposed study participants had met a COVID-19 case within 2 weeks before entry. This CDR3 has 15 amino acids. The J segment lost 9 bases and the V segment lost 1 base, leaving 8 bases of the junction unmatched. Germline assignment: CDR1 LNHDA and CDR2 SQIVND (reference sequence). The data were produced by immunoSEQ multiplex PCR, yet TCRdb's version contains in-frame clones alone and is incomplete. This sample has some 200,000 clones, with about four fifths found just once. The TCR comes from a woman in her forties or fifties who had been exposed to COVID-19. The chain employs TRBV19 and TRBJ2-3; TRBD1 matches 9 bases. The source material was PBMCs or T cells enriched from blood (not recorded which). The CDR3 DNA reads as TGTGCCAGTAGTATAGTGGCCACAGGGGGCGACACGCAGTATTTT. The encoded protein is CASSIVATGGDTQYF.